Listed here are 10 T cell receptor beta chains from one sample, sequenced in a study of blood T cell repertoires in COVID-19. The table came from immunoSEQ multiplex PCR; TCRdb's copy has only in-frame clones and leaves some out. The sample has 300,000 to 350,000 clones, around 87% seen once. The specimen was peripheral blood. The receptors originated from a woman aged 50 to 65 with COVID-19, enrolled during active disease.

The chain joins TRBV12-3 or TRBV12-4 to TRBJ2-1; TRBD1 is a possible D gene (5 bases). V was clipped by 7 bases and J by 4 bases, with 11 bases between them. CDR3 length equals 13 residues. CDR3 loop: CASIGRGYNEQFF. The CDR3 DNA follows: TGTGCCAGCATAGGAAGGGGATACAATGAGCAGTTCTTC.

The gene calls are TRBV4-3 and TRBJ2-7; TRBD2 might be the D (5 bases). From germline, CDR1 is LGHNA and CDR2 YSLEER. The CDR3 covers 15 residues. V lost 0 bases and J 2 bases, leaving 11 bases between the germline ends. In DNA, the CDR3 is TGCGCCAGCAGCCAAGATCGCGGGTTCCCCTACGAGCAGTACTTC. Encoded protein: CASSQDRGFPYEQYF.

This clone appeared a single time. CDR3 region: CASRKTGTRPNEQFF. For the CDR3, the DNA is TGTGCCAGCAGAAAGACCGGGACTAGACCCAATGAGCAGTTCTTC. The rearrangement links TRBV5-8 to TRBJ2-1; 8 bases align to TRBD2. Trimming took 5 bases from V and 6 from J; bases not matched to a gene: 10. The CDR3 sequence is 15 residues long. Germline lookup yields CDR1 SGHTS and CDR2 YDEGEE. The variable domain in full, completed from reference TRBV5-8 and TRBJ2-1, reads EAGVTQSPTHLIKTRGQQATLRCSPISGHTSVYWYQQALGLGLQFLLWYDEGEERNRGNFPPRFSGRQFPNYSSELNVNALELEDSALYLCASRKTGTRPNEQFFGPGTRLTVL.

The CDR3: CASSYPGRRSEETQYF. DNA for the CDR3: TGCGCCAGCAGCTACCCCGGGAGAAGGTCAGAAGAGACCCAGTACTTC. This chain links TRBV4-1 with TRBJ2-5; tentatively, D is TRBD2 (6 bases). V was shortened by 5 bases and J by 3 bases, with 19 bases between the two germline ends. The CDR3 runs 16 residues. Germline V CDR1 and CDR2: MGHRA, YSYEKL.

The chain is built from TRBV5-5 and TRBJ2-5, with D perhaps TRBD2 (5 bases). The CDR3 has 17 amino acids. Germline V CDR1 and CDR2: SGHKS, YYEKEE (reference sequence). V shed 4 bases and J shed 4 bases, with 23 bases lying between them. The CDR3 nucleotides are TGTGCCAGCAGCCATGGAGGAGGTATAGTAATAGGAGAGACCCAGTACTTC. Its translation: CASSHGGGIVIGETQYF.

The chain recombines TRBV2 with TRBJ1-6; D is possibly TRBD1 (5 bases). Germline V gene data show CDR1 as SNHLY and CDR2 as FYNNEI. The CDR3 sequence is 16 residues long. Trimming shortened V by 4 bases and J by 5 bases, and 15 bases separated the two germline ends. The CDR3 loop reads CASSGDSTLNNSPLHF. The CDR3 DNA is TGTGCCAGCAGTGGTGACAGCACCCTTAATAATTCACCCCTCCACTTT.

This clone was detected once. The chain couples TRBV3-1 (or the pseudogene TRBV3-2) to TRBJ2-3; TRBD1 matches 8 bases. CDR1 is LGHDT and CDR2 is YNNKEL in the germline V gene (reference sequence). CDR3 length: 16 amino acids. Trimming cost V 1 base and J 7 bases; bases outside gene matches: 10. CDR3 region: CASSQAGDRKSNTQYF. In DNA, the CDR3 is TGTGCCAGCAGCCAAGCGGGGGACAGGAAAAGTAATACGCAGTATTTT.

The gene calls are TRBV6-2 or TRBV6-3 and TRBJ2-4; TRBD1 matches at 10 bases. The CDR3 loop spans 17 amino acids. J lost 8 bases, V lost 2 bases, and 12 bases had no gene match. Germline assignment: CDR1 MNHEY and CDR2 SVGEGT. For the CDR3, the DNA is TGTGCCAGCAGTTACGTCATATTGGGACAGGGGAGGCACATTCAGTACTTC. Encoded protein: CASSYVILGQGRHIQYF.

This sequence joins TRBV11-2 and TRBJ2-1, with 9 bases matching TRBD2. The CDR3 has 17 residues. The trim removed 1 base at V and 8 bases at J, leaving 12 bases unmatched. Per the germline V gene, CDR1 is SGHAT and CDR2 is FQNNGV. DNA of the CDR3: TGTGCCAGCAGCTTAGTGGGAGGGACTAGCAGCCCCGATGAGCAGTTCTTC. This codes for CASSLVGGTSSPDEQFF.

The chain links TRBV30 to TRBJ1-5; D gene ambiguous. Trimming stripped 0 bases from V and 5 bases from J, with 14 bases between. Germline CDR1 is GTSNPN and CDR2 is SVGIG (reference sequence). This CDR3 is built from 15 residues. For the CDR3, the DNA is TGTGCCTGGAGTGTACTAAGAGGGCGCGATCAGCCCCAGCATTTT. Protein: CAWSVLRGRDQPQHF.